This T cell receptor beta chain was recorded in a study of blood T cell repertoires in COVID-19. On the study more broadly: Acute and convalescent COVID-19 samples came from the United States, Italy and Spain.

In the study's own analysis: Reference gene primers were amplified, and this amplification served to estimate nucleated cell counts. Using immunoSEQ multiplex PCR, the repertoire was profiled, and TCRdb retains in-frame clones only, with some absent. From that table come the V and J calls and clone size; the DNA was used to work out D and trimming. Of 32,000 or so clones in the sample, roughly 87% were seen once. The trim removed 2 bases at V and 1 base at J, leaving 3 bases unmatched. The CDR3 totals 15 residues. The V gene's germline CDR1 is MNHNY and CDR2 SVGAGI (reference sequence). This clone was picked up a small number of times.

Sequenced material: peripheral blood. The TCR originated in a man in his fifties with active or convalescent COVID-19. The chain joins TRBV6-6 to TRBJ1-1; 8 bases are shared with TRBD1. The CDR3 loop is CASSYQGQGNTEAFF. CDR3 DNA: TGTGCCAGCAGTTACCAAGGACAGGGGAACACTGAAGCTTTCTTT.